The source of this T cell receptor beta chain is a study of cytomegalovirus exposure and HLA in healthy donors. The study ran its PCR with 60 Vbeta and 13 Jbeta primers. The data were produced by immunoSEQ multiplex PCR, yet TCRdb's version contains in-frame clones alone and is incomplete. The data show approximately 110,000 clones, with about 70% seen just once and about 2.5% held by the top ten. Points from the study as a whole: Reportedly, cytomegalovirus status was diagnosed with high sensitivity and specificity. The later analysis indicated that the majority of CMV-associated TCR beta chains appeared HLA-restricted. What TCR beta sequences reportedly achieved was accurate prediction of HLA-A and HLA-B alleles in most subjects.

V lost 3 bases and J lost 5, with 14 bases in between. CDR1 is SGHVS and CDR2 is FQNEAQ in the germline V gene. The length of the CDR3 is 14 residues. Each donor was nominally healthy when sampled (though unrecorded immune exposures were likely). This clone was counted a single time. Its antigen is not identified. The chain couples TRBV7-8 to TRBJ2-7, with TRBD2 as a possible D gene (5 bases). This TCR came from a man between 45 and 60 years old in good health and CMV-seropositive. The specimen was PBMCs. CDR3 in amino acids: CASSLTAGADEQYF. The DNA of the CDR3 is TGTGCCAGCAGCTTGACGGCGGGCGCCGACGAGCAGTACTTC.